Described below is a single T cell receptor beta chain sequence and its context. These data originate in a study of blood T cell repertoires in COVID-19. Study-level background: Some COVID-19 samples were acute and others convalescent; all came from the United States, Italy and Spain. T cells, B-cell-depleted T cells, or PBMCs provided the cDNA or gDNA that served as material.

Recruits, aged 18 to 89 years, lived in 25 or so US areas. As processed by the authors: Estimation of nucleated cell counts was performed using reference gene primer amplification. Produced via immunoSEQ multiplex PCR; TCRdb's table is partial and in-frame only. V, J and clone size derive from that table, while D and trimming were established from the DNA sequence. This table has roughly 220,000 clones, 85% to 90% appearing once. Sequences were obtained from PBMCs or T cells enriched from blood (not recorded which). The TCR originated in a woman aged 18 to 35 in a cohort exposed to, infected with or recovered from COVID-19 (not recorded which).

CDR3: CASSAPSSGNTIYF. CDR3 coding DNA: TGTGCCAGCAGCGCCCCGAGCTCTGGAAACACCATATATTTT. V usage is TRBV9 and J usage is TRBJ1-3, with no clear D. Germline CDR1 is SGDLS and CDR2 is YYNGEE. The CDR3 sequence is 14 residues long. V gave up 3 bases and J gave up 0 bases, with 7 bases separating them. The variable domain in full, with the rest retrieved from reference TRBV9 and TRBJ1-3, is DSGVTQTPKHLITATGQRVTLRCSPRSGDLSVYWYQQSLDQGLQFLIQYYNGEERAKGNILERFSAQQFPDLHSELNLSSLELGDSALYFCASSAPSSGNTIYFGEGSWLTVV.